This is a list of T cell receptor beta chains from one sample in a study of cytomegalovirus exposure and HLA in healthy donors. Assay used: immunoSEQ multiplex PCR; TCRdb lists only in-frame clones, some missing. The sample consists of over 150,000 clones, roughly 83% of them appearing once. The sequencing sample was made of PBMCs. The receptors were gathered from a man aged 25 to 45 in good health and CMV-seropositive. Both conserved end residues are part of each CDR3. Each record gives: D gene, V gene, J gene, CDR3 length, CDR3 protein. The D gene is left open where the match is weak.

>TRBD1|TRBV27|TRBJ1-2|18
CASSTASGTGIGGIGYTF
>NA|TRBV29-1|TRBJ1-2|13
CSVGGLSHYGYTF
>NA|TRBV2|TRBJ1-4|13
CASSESSDEKLFF
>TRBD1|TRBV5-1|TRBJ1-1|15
CASSTGTARNTEAFF
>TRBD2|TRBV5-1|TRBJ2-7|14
CASSEIAGPNEQYF
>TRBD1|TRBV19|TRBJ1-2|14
CASSILTGNYGYTF
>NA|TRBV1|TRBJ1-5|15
CTSSQEGQGSQPQHF
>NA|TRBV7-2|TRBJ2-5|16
CASSLVALLQQETQYF
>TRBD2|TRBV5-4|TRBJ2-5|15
CASSSAGGRGETQYF
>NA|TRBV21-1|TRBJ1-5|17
CASSSAKVGADNQPQHF
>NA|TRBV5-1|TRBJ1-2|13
CASNPDSNYGYTF
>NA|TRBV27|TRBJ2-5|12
CASSLGGQTQYF
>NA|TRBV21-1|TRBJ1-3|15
CYRGPDSISGNTIYF
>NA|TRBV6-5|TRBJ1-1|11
CASPGAAWAFF
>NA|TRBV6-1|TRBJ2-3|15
CASRSPEGGTDTQYF
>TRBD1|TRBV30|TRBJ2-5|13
CAWDRGFQETQYF